One and the same sample provided the 15 T cell receptor beta chains below, sequenced in a study of T-cell memory formation after mild COVID-19. TCRdb used MiXCR to reprocess the 5' RACE reads, holding one entry per CDR3 protein. The data show about 29,000 distinct CDR3 sequences, with 9% to 15% seen just once and 13% to 15% held by the top ten. The sequenced sample was PBMCs or a T cell subset sorted from them (not recorded which). These receptors originate from an adult woman who had mild COVID-19 (a few samples of this study predate the infection). Cell type and time point are not known.

This clonotype has ten or more counts. CDR3 sequence: CASSSLRDSRETQYF. The CDR3 region has the DNA TGTGCCAGCAGTTCCCTCCGGGACTCTCGGGAGACCCAGTACTTC. The chain recombines TRBV12-3 or TRBV12-4 with TRBJ2-5; D is perhaps TRBD2 (6 bases). The CDR3 covers 15 residues. Deletions cut 4 bases from V and 5 bases from J, with 17 bases between.

This clonotype was seen ten or more times. This rearrangement joins TRBV6-5 to TRBJ1-1; tentative D call: TRBD1 (5 bases). Germline V lookup: CDR1 MNHEY, CDR2 SVGAGI. The CDR3 is 14 amino acids. The ends were cut back, 6 bases at V and 0 bases at J, with 11 bases in the middle. In DNA form, the CDR3 reads TGTGCCAGCAGCCGCGACAGTCTGAACACTGAAGCTTTCTTT. It specifies CASSRDSLNTEAFF.

CDR3 in DNA: TGTGCCAGCAGTTTCCCTTACAATGAGCAGTTCTTC. This sequence encodes CASSFPYNEQFF. The V call is TRBV6-2 or TRBV6-3, the J call TRBJ2-1; the D is unclear. The germline V gene encodes CDR1 MNHEY and CDR2 SVGEGT. The CDR3 runs to 12 residues. The V end was cut by 4 bases, the J end by 4 bases, with 5 bases between.

This clonotype showed up many times. The chain combines TRBV25-1 with TRBJ2-1; 9 bases are shared with TRBD1. Germline V CDR1 and CDR2: MGHDK, SYGVNS. Trimming at V came to 1 base and at J to 4 bases, leaving 2 bases not matched to a gene. The CDR3 extends over 15 amino acids. Here the CDR3 DNA reads TGTGCCAGCAGTGAATCGGACAGGGGTTACAATGAGCAGTTCTTC. This sequence encodes CASSESDRGYNEQFF.

This clonotype was seen many times. The chain uses TRBV20-1 and TRBJ2-6; TRBD1 matches 7 bases. Germline CDR1 reads DFQATT; CDR2 reads SNEGSKA (reference sequence). With V trimmed by 2 bases and J by 2 bases, 6 bases remained unmatched. The CDR3 spans 16 residues. CDR3 loop: CSARPTGSTGANVLTF. The CDR3 nucleotides are TGCAGTGCTAGACCGACAGGGAGCACTGGGGCCAACGTCCTGACTTTC.

V is TRBV7-2 and J is TRBJ1-5; no firm D call. V lost 2 bases and J 6 bases, leaving 11 bases between the germline ends. The CDR3 has 14 amino acids. Looked up from germline, CDR1 is SGHTA and CDR2 is FQGNSA. The CDR3 protein is CASSLSGFGQPQHF. DNA of the CDR3: TGTGCCAGCAGCTTAAGTGGCTTCGGTCAGCCCCAGCATTTT.

This clonotype was recorded at least ten times. The rearrangement joins TRBV5-6 to TRBJ2-5; 7 bases map to TRBD1. Germline V lookup: CDR1 SGHDT, CDR2 YYEEEE. This CDR3 is built from 15 residues. The ends lost 2 bases at V and 8 bases at J; junction bases unmatched: 12. The CDR3 loop reads CASSLLTGQQRTQYF. Here the CDR3 DNA reads TGTGCCAGCAGCTTACTTACGGGACAGCAAAGAACCCAGTACTTC.

This clonotype was recorded at least ten times. V is TRBV18 and J is TRBJ1-1; maybe TRBD1 (6 bases). This CDR3 spans 16 amino acids. Germline CDR1 is KGHSH and CDR2 is LQKENI. V gave up 3 bases and J gave up 4 bases, with 18 bases separating them. The CDR3 spells CASSPNDPGGGTEAFF. CDR3 nucleotides: TGTGCCAGCTCACCGAACGACCCGGGAGGGGGCACTGAAGCTTTCTTT.

This clonotype has ten or more counts. The genes are TRBV5-4 and TRBJ2-1; maybe TRBD2 (6 bases). Germline lookup yields CDR1 SGHNT and CDR2 YYREEE (reference sequence). The CDR3 totals 15 residues. Trimming removed 0 bases from V and 4 bases from J, with 11 bases in between. This CDR3 reads CASSLDGTSYNEQFF. CDR3 bases: TGTGCCAGCAGCTTGGATGGGACTTCGTACAATGAGCAGTTCTTC.

This clonotype has a count of ten or more. V usage is TRBV30 and J usage is TRBJ1-2; 7 nucleotides align to TRBD1. Per the germline V gene, CDR1 is GTSNPN and CDR2 is SVGIG (reference sequence). V was pared by 1 base and J by 5 bases, with 1 base of the junction left unmatched. The CDR3 length is 12 residues. DNA of the CDR3: TGTGCCTGGAGTGGGGGACAGTATGGCTACACCTTC. Its translation is CAWSGGQYGYTF.

This clonotype was counted only a few times. The chain couples TRBV19 to TRBJ1-5; 8 nucleotides line up with TRBD1. CDR3 length equals 14 residues. The V and J ends lost 6 bases and 4 bases, in that order; junction bases with no gene match: 5. CDR1 and CDR2 (germline): LNHDA, SQIVND (reference sequence). DNA of the CDR3: TGTGCCAGTAGCGGAACAGGGGGAAATCAGCCCCAGCATTTT. This codes for CASSGTGGNQPQHF. The full variable domain, with the rest looked up from reference TRBV19 and TRBJ1-5, is DGGITQSPKYLFRKEGQNVTLSCEQNLNHDAMYWYRQDPGQGLRLIYYSQIVNDFQKGDIAEGYSVSREKKESFPLTVTSAQKNPTAFYLCASSGTGGNQPQHFGDGTRLSIL.

There are many counts of this clonotype. V gene TRBV13 combines with J gene TRBJ2-1; D ambiguous. The CDR3 spans 15 residues. Per germline, CDR1 PRHDT and CDR2 FYEKMQ (reference sequence). V was clipped by 2 bases and J by 4 bases, with 12 bases between them. The CDR3 nucleotides are TGTGCCAGCAGCTTAAGGTGGGGTTTATACAATGAGCAGTTCTTC. Translated, it gives CASSLRWGLYNEQFF.

The genes are TRBV7-2 and TRBJ2-7; D may correspond to TRBD1 or TRBD2 (5 bases each). Germline loops: CDR1 SGHTA, CDR2 FQGNSA. Trimming stripped 5 bases from V and 1 base from J, with 15 bases between. The CDR3 spans 15 residues. DNA for the CDR3: TGTGCCAGCAGCCAGAGGGGCAGGCAATCCTACGAGCAGTACTTC. Amino acids: CASSQRGRQSYEQYF. The complete variable domain, with remaining parts taken from reference TRBV7-2 and TRBJ2-7, reads GAGVSQSPSNKVTEKGKDVELRCDPISGHTALYWYRQSLGQGLEFLIYFQGNSAPDKSGLPSDRFSAERTGGSVSTLTIQRTQQEDSAVYLCASSQRGRQSYEQYFGPGTRLTVT.

This clonotype was picked up many times. The V call is TRBV3-2, the J call TRBJ2-7; the table's D call of TRBD1 was not tested on the DNA. TRBV3-2 is a documented pseudogene. The CDR3 is made up of 13 amino acids. In DNA, the CDR3 is TGTGCCAGCAGCCAAGCCAGGGACTACGAGCAGTACTTC. Its protein is CASSQARDYEQYF.

This clonotype was detected ten times or more. V is TRBV18 and J is TRBJ1-1, with D uncertain. Germline V gene sequence: CDR1 KGHSH, CDR2 LQKENI. V shed 6 bases and J shed 0 bases, with 20 bases lying between them. The CDR3 contains 17 residues. The CDR3: CASSPRSGTPVNTEAFF. As DNA, the CDR3 is TGTGCCAGCTCCCCCCGGAGCGGAACGCCGGTGAACACTGAAGCTTTCTTT.